In its sample, the clone carrying this T cell receptor (beta chain) was seen a few times. This sample is part of a study of blood T cell repertoires in COVID-19. As for the study in general: There were acute and convalescent COVID-19 samples, and they came from the United States, Italy and Spain.

CDR1 and CDR2 from the germline V gene are ENHRY and SYGVKD. The CDR3 spans 15 residues. V lost 3 bases, J lost 1 base, and 13 bases lay in between. Under the authors' procedure: Reference gene primer amplification in the assay estimated nucleated cell counts. Method: immunoSEQ multiplex PCR; TCRdb's copy keeps in-frame clones and lacks some. The V and J calls and clone size come from that table; D and trimming were worked out from the DNA. The profile shows tens of thousands of clones, more than 80% of them singletons. The clonotype was recovered from a woman aged 55-69 years with acute or convalescent COVID-19. The sample taken for sequencing was peripheral blood. The V and J genes are TRBV10-3 and TRBJ2-7; D might be TRBD2 (5 bases). The CDR3 bases are TGTGCCATCAGTGATTTCGGGGTGGGGTCCTACGAGCAGTACTTC. This codes for CAISDFGVGSYEQYF.